The present T cell receptor beta chain was sequenced within a study of OX40 agonist ivuxolimab in advanced cancers. Turning to the study itself: Participants could have had prior anti-PD-1, anti-PD-L1 or anti-CTLA-4 therapy, and more than 35% had some. General study findings and limits: CD8+ T cells were the subset that, on average, had more expanded clones than CD4+. The expanded peripheral T cells' antigen specificity was not determined.

The germline V gene has CDR1 MDHEN and CDR2 SYDVKM. This CDR3 is 12 amino acids long. Blood sampling took place at baseline, cycle 4 day 1, and cycle 7 day 1. In the case of this clone: Its antigen is unidentified. Relative to the germline gene, one junction end is altered; a read error may explain this.

Libraries were prepared by immunoSEQ multiplex PCR; TCRdb keeps only in-frame clonotypes and omits some of them. The sample yields tens of thousands of clones, about 89% seen once. The chain uses TRBV28 and TRBJ1-5; 10 nucleotides align to TRBD1. The receptor comes from an adult with an advanced solid tumor such as melanoma, head and neck, liver or kidney cancer. Material: CD4+ or CD8+ T cells sorted from blood, obtained in a trial of the OX40 agonist ivuxolimab. DNA for the CDR3: TGTGCCAGCAGAGGGACAGGGGATAAAGAGACCTTT. Translating gives CASRGTGDKETF.